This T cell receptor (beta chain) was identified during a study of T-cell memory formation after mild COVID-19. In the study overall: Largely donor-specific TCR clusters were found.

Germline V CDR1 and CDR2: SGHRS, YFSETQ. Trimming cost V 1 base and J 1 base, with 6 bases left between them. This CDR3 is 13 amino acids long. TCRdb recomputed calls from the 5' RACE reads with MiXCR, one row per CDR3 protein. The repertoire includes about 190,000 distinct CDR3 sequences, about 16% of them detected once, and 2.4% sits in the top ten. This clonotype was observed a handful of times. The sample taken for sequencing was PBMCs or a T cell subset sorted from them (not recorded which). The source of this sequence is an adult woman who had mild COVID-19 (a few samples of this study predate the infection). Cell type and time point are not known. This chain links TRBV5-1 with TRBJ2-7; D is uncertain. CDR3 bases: TGCGCCAGCAGCTTGCACAGATCCTACGAGCAGTACTTC. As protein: CASSLHRSYEQYF.